This passage covers 2 T cell receptor beta chains from one sample sequenced in a study of blood T cell repertoires in COVID-19. Clones were read by immunoSEQ multiplex PCR, and TCRdb kept only the in-frame ones, dropping some. In the table there are about 180,000 clones, over 70% of which are singletons. Sequenced sample: peripheral blood. These receptors came from a woman in her 40s with COVID-19, enrolled during active disease.

Only a few counts were recorded for this clone. V gene TRBV6-2 or TRBV6-3 combines with J gene TRBJ1-2; D unclear. Germline assignment: CDR1 MNHEY and CDR2 SVGEGT. V was pared by 5 bases and J by 1 base, with 17 bases between. This CDR3 has 16 residues. DNA of the CDR3: TGTGCCAGCAGTCGCCCCCCGGGAAAGGTTAACTATGGCTACACCTTC. It encodes CASSRPPGKVNYGYTF.

The chain's CDR3 is CASSPRDRAIYNEQFF. DNA of the CDR3: TGTGCCAGCAGCCCAAGGGACAGGGCGATCTACAATGAGCAGTTCTTC. V usage is TRBV27 and J usage is TRBJ2-1; 9 nucleotides align to TRBD1. Germline V lookup: CDR1 MNHEY, CDR2 SMNVEV (reference sequence). There are 16 residues in the CDR3. The V gene end was trimmed by 6 bases and the J gene end by 3 bases; junction bases not matched to a gene: 9.